Described below is a single T cell receptor (beta chain) sequence and its context. There are many counts of this clonotype. It lacks a known antigen. No clone much larger than this one lies a single base away; base qualities are absent. The time point label corresponds to: persistent/refractory GD, antithyroid drugs over 5 years with positive TRAb. For both TCR sequencing and RNA sequencing, RNA was extracted from PBMCs in TRIzol. The diagnosis of Graves' disease was made according to American Thyroid Association guidelines. Patients for the study were recruited at an endocrinology department in Xi'an, China. Each patient gave 8.5 to 9.5 milliliters of peripheral blood, collected in an EDTA anticoagulant tube. Ficoll Paque Plus density gradient separation was used to isolate PBMCs, and no further T cell sorting was performed. An Agilent 2100 Bioanalyzer and agarose gel were used to check RNA quality, while a NanoDrop 2000 measured RNA concentration.

Including cysteine and phenylalanine, the CDR3 has 15 amino acids. Only the CDR3 region is kept as DNA, spanning 45 bases read in frame from base 1. CDR1 and CDR2 (LNHNV, YYDKDF) derive from the germline V gene (reference sequence). V is pruned by 4 bases and J by 4 bases, leaving 9 bases of the junction without a gene match. These data come from a study of regulatory T cells in long-lasting Graves disease (dated by TCRdb to 2020 to 2022). Turning to the overall study: Persistent Graves' disease meant more than 5 years of antithyroid drug treatment with TSH receptor autoantibodies that stayed positive. A total of 35 or so samples underwent TCR sequencing: about 13 from persistent and around 20 from newly diagnosed Graves' disease patients. Peripheral blood TCR sequencing and RNA sequencing compared persistent Graves' disease patients with newly diagnosed Graves' disease patients. On average, persistent Graves' disease patients in the clinical cohort had been on antithyroid drugs for approximately ten years. The study took place in China and was registered as a clinical trial. What the work shows at the level of the full study, not this receptor alone: The authors acknowledged the small sample size as a limitation that may reduce accuracy. Only the TCR beta chain was sequenced and analyzed. A larger number of public clonotypes was shared among persistent patients (over 2,500) than among newly diagnosed patients (roughly 970). Persistent disease showed preferential use of TRBV28, TRBJ1-2 and TRBJ2-5, whereas newly diagnosed disease favored TRBV20-1 and TRBJ2-1. Lower TCR Shannon entropy and fewer highly expanded clones were observed in persistent Graves' disease patients than in newly diagnosed patients, which suggested clonal expansion. The study examined only peripheral blood because the primary lesion, thyroid tissue, could not be accessed.

Libraries were constructed by multiplex PCR. The reads were generated on an Illumina HiSeq 4000. iRepertoire HTBI primers and Arm-PCR amplification of CDR3 regions were used to construct TCR beta libraries. Gel purification was performed on PCR products prior to sequencing. On the study's bioinformatics: A total of fewer than 65 TRBV and approximately 13 TRBJ segments were identified across samples and were used for gene usage analysis of CDR3 amino acid clonotypes. COPE and FqMerger were used to merge filtered high-quality paired reads into contigs. BLAST was used to align contigs to IMGT TRBV, TRBD and TRBJ reference genes, and CDR3 was defined according to IMGT. Any clonotype with a frequency above 0.1% was classified as a highly expanded clone. Shannon entropy was used to measure repertoire diversity, and the Gini coefficient was used to measure V-J evenness. Public clonotypes were defined as clonotypes shared by more than one individual. The raw public reads went through TCRdb reprocessing: fastp at Q25, MiXCR clone calling, in-frame beta chains kept. When rows share a CDR3 protein, they turn into one entry using the most common DNA and genes. These V and J calls originate from TCRdb's pipeline instead of the authors' own analysis. Counted in this sample were about 470,000 distinct CDR3 sequences; 20% to 25% of them appeared once. The ten largest clones take up roughly 6.9% of the sample.

Here the chain combines TRBV15 and TRBJ2-7, and 8 junctional nucleotides match TRBD2. Specimen: peripheral blood mononuclear cells (PBMCs), collected when the disease was refractory, from a patient treated with antithyroid drugs. This receptor was identified in a female donor with Graves disease. The bases are TGTGCCACCAGCACCCATAGCGGGATTGTGTACGAGCAGTACTTC. Translated, this gives CATSTHSGIVYEQYF.